This is a list of T cell receptor beta chains from one sample in a study of cytomegalovirus exposure and HLA in healthy donors. TCRdb keeps only in-frame clones here, not all; method: immunoSEQ multiplex PCR. The specimen's table records just under 90,000 clones. The sequencing sample was made of PBMCs. The receptors here all came from a girl aged 10 to 17 in good health and CMV-seropositive. The CDR3 runs from the conserved cysteine through the conserved F or W. D genes are given only for firm matches.

j_call d_call v_call cdr3_length cdr3_nt cdr3_aa
TRBJ2-3 TRBD2 TRBV13 17 TGTGCCAGCAGCTTTCGACTAGCGGGGGGGCCAAGAGATACGCAGTATTTT CASSFRLAGGPRDTQYF
TRBJ2-7 NA TRBV4-2 17 TGTGCCAGCAGCCAAGACCGGGACTCGTTAATGGGGTTGGGGCAGTACTTC CASSQDRDSLMGLGQYF
TRBJ1-6 NA TRBV30 12 TGTGCCTGGACTGAGATCCGGTCACCCCTCCACTTT CAWTEIRSPLHF
TRBJ2-1 TRBD2 TRBV4-3 17 TGCGCCAGCAGCCAAGATTCCGCTAGCGGGGGGCGCGATGAGCAGTTCTTC CASSQDSASGGRDEQFF
TRBJ1-2 TRBD1 TRBV9 15 TGTGCCAGCAGCGTAGACGGACAGGGCGCGTGGGGCTACACCTTC CASSVDGQGAWGYTF
TRBJ2-2 NA TRBV7-6 16 TGTGCCAGCAGCTCGGCGGGACGGCTGAACACCGGGGAGCTGTTTTTT CASSSAGRLNTGELFF
TRBJ2-3 NA TRBV6-5 14 TGTGCCAGCACGAACGGGGGTTTGACGGATACGCAGTATTTT CASTNGGLTDTQYF
TRBJ2-3 TRBD2 TRBV7-2 16 TGTGCCAGCAGCTTAGTTTTTAGCGGGGGGGGAGATACGCAGTATTTT CASSLVFSGGGDTQYF
TRBJ2-7 TRBD1 TRBV12-5 13 TGTGCTAGTGCCTTCGGGACAGACTACGAGCAGTACTTC CASAFGTDYEQYF
TRBJ1-5 NA TRBV19 16 TGTGCCAGTAGTCCCCCCGGGACAAGTAGCAATCAGCCCCAGCATTTT CASSPPGTSSNQPQHF
TRBJ1-2 NA TRBV5-6 12 TGTGCCAGCAGCCTTTCAGGTTATGGCTACACCTTC CASSLSGYGYTF
TRBJ2-5 TRBD2 TRBV19 14 TGTGCCAGTAGTCTACTAGCGGGGGAGGAGACCCAGTACTTC CASSLLAGEETQYF
TRBJ2-1 TRBD1 TRBV7-9 16 TGTGCCAGCAGCTCTCCCGGGCAGGGGGAACCCCATGAGCAGTTCTTC CASSSPGQGEPHEQFF
TRBJ2-7 TRBD2 TRBV4-1 15 TGCGCCAGCAGCCAGTCCGGGACTAGAAACGTCGAGCAGTACTTC CASSQSGTRNVEQYF
TRBJ1-1 NA TRBV25-1 14 TGTGCCAGCGAGGACCCCAAAGGAGGCACTGAAGCTTTCTTT CASEDPKGGTEAFF
TRBJ2-7 TRBD1 TRBV6-1 16 TGTGCCAGCAGTGAAGGTTTTACAGGGGGGTCCTACGAGCAGTACTTC CASSEGFTGGSYEQYF
TRBJ1-2 NA TRBV4-2 12 TGTGCCAGCAGCCAAGGGGAGGGTGGCTACACCTTC CASSQGEGGYTF
TRBJ2-7 TRBD1 TRBV7-9 14 TGTGCCAGCACCTTAGGGACAGAAACGTACGAGCAGTACTTC CASTLGTETYEQYF
TRBJ1-1 TRBD1 TRBV19 16 TGTGCCAGTAGTGCCCAGTGGGGACAGCCGAACACTGAAGCTTTCTTT CASSAQWGQPNTEAFF
TRBJ1-2 TRBD1 TRBV5-4 15 TGTGCCAGCAGCCAGAAGGGGGACAGGGACTATGGCTACACCTTC CASSQKGDRDYGYTF
TRBJ2-7 NA TRBV15 14 TGTGCCACCAGCAGAGACAGGGACTCCTACGAGCAGTACTTC CATSRDRDSYEQYF
TRBJ1-1 NA TRBV6-5 15 TGTGCCAGCAGTTTTGGGGACTTGGTGGGCACTGAAGATTTCTTT CASSFGDLVGTEDFF
TRBJ1-6 NA TRBV19 13 TGTGCCAGTAGCCCTCGGGAGGGGTTACCCCTCCACTTT CASSPREGLPLHF
TRBJ1-4 TRBD1 TRBV7-9 15 TGTGCCAGCAGCTACGAGCAGGGGGCTGATGAAAAACTGTTTTTT CASSYEQGADEKLFF